This is a list of T cell receptor beta chains from one sample in a study of blood T cell repertoires in COVID-19. Only in-frame clones appear in the TCRdb table, and some are missing; sequencing was by immunoSEQ multiplex PCR. The sample holds about 220,000 clones, approximately 85% seen once. Sample: peripheral blood. These receptors all come from a woman aged 70 to 79 with COVID-19, enrolled during active disease. CDR3s include the opening cysteine and the closing phenylalanine or tryptophan. The order of the fields is J gene, V gene, D gene, clone size, CDR3 protein, CDR3 DNA. D genes are given only for firm matches. Only some rows state a clone size, as once, few, many or a class for expanded clones.

TRBJ2-1	TRBV6-2/TRBV6-3	TRBD2	NA	CASSYSSLAGGEQFF	TGTGCCAGCAGTTACTCGTCGCTAGCGGGAGGCGAGCAGTTCTTC
TRBJ2-1	TRBV30	TRBD2	NA	CAWSGLSGSKGEQFF	TGTGCCTGGAGCGGGCTCAGCGGGAGTAAGGGTGAGCAGTTCTTC
TRBJ2-1	TRBV10-3	NA	NA	CAISESGHGANNEQFF	TGTGCCATCAGTGAGTCGGGACACGGGGCCAACAATGAGCAGTTCTTC
TRBJ1-5	TRBV19	NA	NA	CASSIDGGVRHF	TGTGCCAGTAGTATAGATGGGGGGGTAAGGCATTTT
TRBJ1-5	TRBV2	TRBD1	NA	CASSRDRGSNQPQHF	TGTGCCAGCAGTCGGGACAGGGGAAGCAATCAGCCCCAGCATTTT
TRBJ1-6	TRBV11-3	NA	few	CASSPSRTGISAPLHF	TGTGCCAGCAGCCCCTCCCGGACGGGGATCAGCGCACCCCTCCACTTT
TRBJ1-1	TRBV19	NA	NA	CASTPWRAGTEAFF	TGTGCCAGTACCCCTTGGAGGGCAGGCACTGAAGCTTTCTTT
TRBJ1-6	TRBV9	NA	once	CASSVGGPLHF	TGTGCCAGCAGCGTAGGAGGACCCCTCCACTTT
TRBJ2-5	TRBV6-1	NA	NA	CASSEAIGGVKETQYF	TGTGCCAGCAGTGAAGCTATTGGAGGGGTGAAAGAGACCCAGTACTTC
TRBJ1-2	TRBV11-2	NA	NA	CASSLDMDYGYTF	TGTGCCAGCAGTCTCGACATGGACTATGGCTACACCTTC
TRBJ2-3	TRBV7-3	TRBD2	NA	CASSQGLAGGTTDTQYF	TGTGCCAGCAGCCAAGGACTAGCGGGGGGCACCACAGATACGCAGTATTTT
TRBJ1-3	TRBV7-8	TRBD1	NA	CASSPIPGQGTGNTIYF	TGTGCCAGCAGCCCAATACCGGGACAGGGAACTGGAAACACCATATATTTT
TRBJ1-2	TRBV4-3	TRBD1	NA	CASSHLQGAGGYGYTF	TGCGCCAGCAGCCATTTACAGGGGGCGGGGGGCTATGGCTACACCTTC
TRBJ1-1	TRBV18	NA	NA	CASSNDPGANTEAFF	TGTGCCAGCTCTAATGACCCAGGGGCTAACACTGAAGCTTTCTTT
TRBJ1-2	TRBV5-1	NA	NA	CASSLDPGIPNYGYTF	TGCGCCAGCAGCTTGGACCCAGGGATTCCCAACTATGGCTACACCTTC
TRBJ2-1	TRBV6-4	TRBD2	NA	CASSHTIAGSSSYNEQFF	TGTGCCAGCAGCCACACCATAGCGGGATCAAGCTCCTACAATGAGCAGTTCTTC
TRBJ2-7	TRBV15	NA	NA	CATSRENERREQYF	TGTGCCACCAGCAGAGAGAACGAGCGGCGGGAGCAGTACTTC
TRBJ1-3	TRBV3-1/TRBV3-2	NA	NA	CASSQVAGSGNTIYF	TGTGCCAGCAGCCAAGTGGCAGGGTCTGGAAACACCATATATTTT
TRBJ2-5	TRBV12-3/TRBV12-4	NA	NA	CASRLGGQETQYF	TGTGCCAGCAGATTGGGGGGTCAAGAGACCCAGTACTTC
TRBJ2-5	TRBV27	NA	NA	CASSQFFPRTQYF	TGTGCCAGCAGTCAATTCTTTCCCAGGACCCAGTACTTC
TRBJ1-3	TRBV25-1	NA	few	CASSDRVLGNTIYF	TGTGCCAGCAGTGACAGGGTGCTAGGAAACACCATATATTTT
TRBJ2-7	TRBV19	NA	NA	CASSLRMGSVPYEQYF	TGTGCCAGTAGTCTACGGATGGGGAGTGTGCCCTACGAGCAGTACTTC
TRBJ1-5	TRBV18	TRBD1	NA	CASSLGQDNQPQHF	TGTGCCAGCTCACTCGGACAGGACAATCAGCCCCAGCATTTT
TRBJ1-4	TRBV7-8	TRBD1	NA	CASSLATGTNEKLFF	TGTGCCAGCAGCTTAGCGACAGGGACTAATGAAAAACTGTTTTTT
TRBJ2-3	TRBV30	NA	NA	CAWREVSDTQYF	TGTGCCTGGAGGGAGGTATCAGATACGCAGTATTTT
TRBJ2-3	TRBV9	NA	many	CASSVETGGATDTQYF	TGTGCCAGCAGCGTAGAGACGGGGGGCGCTACAGATACGCAGTATTTT
TRBJ2-3	TRBV28	TRBD2	NA	CASFPRTSRSTDTQYF	TGTGCCAGTTTTCCTCGGACTAGCAGAAGCACAGATACGCAGTATTTT
TRBJ2-5	TRBV21-1	NA	NA	CASPGKGEETQYF	TGTGCCAGCCCCGGGAAGGGGGAAGAGACCCAGTACTTC
TRBJ2-1	TRBV10-3	TRBD2	NA	CAISESGGTNEQFF	TGTGCCATCAGTGAGTCCGGGGGGACTAATGAGCAGTTCTTC
TRBJ2-7	TRBV9	TRBD2	NA	CASSSGTSLYEQYF	TGTGCCAGCAGCTCGGGGACTAGTCTGTACGAGCAGTACTTC
TRBJ1-1	TRBV6-2/TRBV6-3	TRBD1	NA	CASSYTTGGITEAFF	TGTGCCAGCAGTTACACTACAGGGGGTATCACTGAAGCTTTCTTT
TRBJ2-5	TRBV11-3	TRBD2	NA	CASSLTTSFETQYF	TGTGCCAGCAGCCTTACGACTAGCTTTGAGACCCAGTACTTC
TRBJ2-1	TRBV7-2	NA	NA	CASSSGTRYNEQFF	TGTGCCAGCAGCTCCGGGACACGGTACAATGAGCAGTTCTTC